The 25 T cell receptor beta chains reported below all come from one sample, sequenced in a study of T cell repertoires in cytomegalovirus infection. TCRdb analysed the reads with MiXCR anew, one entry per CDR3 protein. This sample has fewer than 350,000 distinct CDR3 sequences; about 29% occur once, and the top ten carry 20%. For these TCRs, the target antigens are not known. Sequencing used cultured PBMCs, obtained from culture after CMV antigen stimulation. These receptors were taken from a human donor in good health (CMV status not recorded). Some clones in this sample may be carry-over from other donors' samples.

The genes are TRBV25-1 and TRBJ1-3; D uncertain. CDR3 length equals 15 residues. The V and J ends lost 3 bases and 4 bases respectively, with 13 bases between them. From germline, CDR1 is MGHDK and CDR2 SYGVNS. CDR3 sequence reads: CASSESGVTGNTIYF. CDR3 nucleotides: TGTGCCAGCAGTGAGTCCGGGGTCACGGGAAACACCATATATTTT.

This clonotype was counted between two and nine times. Written as DNA, the CDR3 is TGTGCCAGCAGTCAGGCCGACCGGGTAGGTGAAGCTTTCTTT. Translation gives CASSQADRVGEAFF. The rearrangement joins TRBV27 to TRBJ1-1, with no clear D. The CDR3 loop spans 14 amino acids. V was shortened by 5 bases and J by 7 bases, with 17 bases between the two germline ends. Germline V CDR1 and CDR2: MNHEY, SMNVEV (reference sequence).

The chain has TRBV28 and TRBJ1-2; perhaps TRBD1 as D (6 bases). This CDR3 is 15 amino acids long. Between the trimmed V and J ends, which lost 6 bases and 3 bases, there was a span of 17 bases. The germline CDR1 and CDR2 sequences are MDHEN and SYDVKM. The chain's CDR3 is CASSRVRGGDYGYTF. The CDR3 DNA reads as TGTGCCAGCAGCCGAGTCAGGGGCGGGGACTATGGCTACACCTTC.

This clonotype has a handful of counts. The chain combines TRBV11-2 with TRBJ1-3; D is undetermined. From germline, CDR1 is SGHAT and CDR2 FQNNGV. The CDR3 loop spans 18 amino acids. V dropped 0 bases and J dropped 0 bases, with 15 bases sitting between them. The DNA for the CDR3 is TGTGCCAGCAGCTTAGATGTGACACCGATCAACTCTGGAAACACCATATATTTT. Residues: CASSLDVTPINSGNTIYF.

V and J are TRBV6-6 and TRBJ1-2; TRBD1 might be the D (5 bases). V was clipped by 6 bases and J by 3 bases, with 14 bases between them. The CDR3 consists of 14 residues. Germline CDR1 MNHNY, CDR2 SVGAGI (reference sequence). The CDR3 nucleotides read TGTGCCAGCAGGCCGGGGGGACCTGACTATGGCTACACCTTC. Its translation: CASRPGGPDYGYTF.

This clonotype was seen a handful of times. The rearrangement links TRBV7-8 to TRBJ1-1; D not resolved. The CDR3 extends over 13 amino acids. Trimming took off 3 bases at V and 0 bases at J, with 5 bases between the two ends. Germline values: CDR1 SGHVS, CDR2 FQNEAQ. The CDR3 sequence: CASSFKVNTEAFF. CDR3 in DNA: TGTGCCAGCAGCTTTAAAGTGAACACTGAAGCTTTCTTT.

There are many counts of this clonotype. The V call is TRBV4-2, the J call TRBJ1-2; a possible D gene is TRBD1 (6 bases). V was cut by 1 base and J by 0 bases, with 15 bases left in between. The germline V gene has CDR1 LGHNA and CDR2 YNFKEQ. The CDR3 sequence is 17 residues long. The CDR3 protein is CASSQGTELGANYGYTF. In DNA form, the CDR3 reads TGTGCCAGCAGCCAAGGGACAGAGCTCGGGGCTAACTATGGCTACACCTTC.

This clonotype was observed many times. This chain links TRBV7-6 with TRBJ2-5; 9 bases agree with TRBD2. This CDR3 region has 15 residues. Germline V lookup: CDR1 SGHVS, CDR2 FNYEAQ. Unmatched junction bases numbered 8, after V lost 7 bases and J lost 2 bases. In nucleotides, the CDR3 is TGTGCCAGCACCTCGGGACTAGCACCACAAGAGACCCAGTACTTC. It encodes CASTSGLAPQETQYF.

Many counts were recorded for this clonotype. The CDR3 sequence is CASRAPAYNEQFF. The CDR3 coding sequence is TGTGCCAGTAGGGCCCCTGCCTACAATGAGCAGTTCTTC. The V gene is TRBV12-3 or TRBV12-4, the J gene TRBJ2-1; D remains ambiguous. V lost 9 bases and J 2 bases, leaving 11 bases between the germline ends. This CDR3 region has 13 residues.

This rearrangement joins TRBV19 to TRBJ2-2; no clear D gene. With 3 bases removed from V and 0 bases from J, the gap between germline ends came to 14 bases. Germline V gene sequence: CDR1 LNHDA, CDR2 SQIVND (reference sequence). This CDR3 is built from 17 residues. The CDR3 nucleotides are TGTGCCAGTAGTATGTTGACAAGCGCGACGAACACCGGGGAGCTGTTTTTT. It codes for CASSMLTSATNTGELFF.

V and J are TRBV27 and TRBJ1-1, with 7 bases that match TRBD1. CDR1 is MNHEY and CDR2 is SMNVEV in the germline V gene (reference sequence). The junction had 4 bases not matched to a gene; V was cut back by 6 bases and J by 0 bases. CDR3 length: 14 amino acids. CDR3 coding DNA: TGTGCCAGCAGGAACAGGGGAATGAACACTGAAGCTTTCTTT. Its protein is CASRNRGMNTEAFF.

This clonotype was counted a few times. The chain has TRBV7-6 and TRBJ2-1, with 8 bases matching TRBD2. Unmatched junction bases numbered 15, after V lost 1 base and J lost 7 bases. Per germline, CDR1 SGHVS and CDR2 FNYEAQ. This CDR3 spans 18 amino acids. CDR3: CASSLEGGGSGRRNEQFF. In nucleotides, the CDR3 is TGTGCCAGCAGCTTAGAGGGCGGGGGAAGCGGGAGACGGAATGAGCAGTTCTTC.

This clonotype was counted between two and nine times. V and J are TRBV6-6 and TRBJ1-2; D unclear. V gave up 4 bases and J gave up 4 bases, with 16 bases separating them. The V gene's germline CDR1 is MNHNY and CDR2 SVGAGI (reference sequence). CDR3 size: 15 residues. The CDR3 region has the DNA TGTGCCAGCAGTTTCACTATACACGGATCCTATGGCTACACCTTC. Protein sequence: CASSFTIHGSYGYTF.

CDR3 DNA sequence: TGTGCCAGCAGCGTGTCAGGGAGTAGGAATGAGCAGTTCTTC. Translated, it gives CASSVSGSRNEQFF. The genes are TRBV9 and TRBJ2-1, with D possibly called TRBD1 or TRBD2 (5 bases each). V was pared by 2 bases and J by 7 bases, with 13 bases between. The CDR3 has 14 amino acids. Germline V gene sequence: CDR1 SGDLS, CDR2 YYNGEE. Full variable domain (rest looked up from reference TRBV9 and TRBJ2-1): DSGVTQTPKHLITATGQRVTLRCSPRSGDLSVYWYQQSLDQGLQFLIQYYNGEERAKGNILERFSAQQFPDLHSELNLSSLELGDSALYFCASSVSGSRNEQFFGPGTRLTVL.

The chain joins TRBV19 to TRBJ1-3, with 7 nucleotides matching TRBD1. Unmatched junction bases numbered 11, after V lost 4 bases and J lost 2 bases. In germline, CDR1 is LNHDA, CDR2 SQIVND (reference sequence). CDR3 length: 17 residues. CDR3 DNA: TGTGCCAGTAGTACCGGACAGGAGGAGGCGACTGGAAACACCATATATTTT. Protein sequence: CASSTGQEEATGNTIYF. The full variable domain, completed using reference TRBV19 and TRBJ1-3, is DGGITQSPKYLFRKEGQNVTLSCEQNLNHDAMYWYRQDPGQGLRLIYYSQIVNDFQKGDIAEGYSVSREKKESFPLTVTSAQKNPTAFYLCASSTGQEEATGNTIYFGEGSWLTVV.

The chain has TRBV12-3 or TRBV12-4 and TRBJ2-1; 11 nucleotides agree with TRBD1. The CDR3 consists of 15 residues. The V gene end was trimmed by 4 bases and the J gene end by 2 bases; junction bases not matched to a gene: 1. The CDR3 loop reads CASSWGQGAYNEQFF. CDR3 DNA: TGTGCCAGCAGTTGGGGACAGGGGGCCTACAATGAGCAGTTCTTC.

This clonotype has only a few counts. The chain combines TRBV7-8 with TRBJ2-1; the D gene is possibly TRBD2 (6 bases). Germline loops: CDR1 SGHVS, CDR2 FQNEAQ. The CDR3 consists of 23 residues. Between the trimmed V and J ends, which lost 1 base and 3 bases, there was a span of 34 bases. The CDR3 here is CASSLDRSGILAPFRGFYNEQFF. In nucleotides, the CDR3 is TGTGCCAGCAGCTTAGATCGATCCGGGATACTAGCACCTTTTAGGGGATTCTACAATGAGCAGTTCTTC. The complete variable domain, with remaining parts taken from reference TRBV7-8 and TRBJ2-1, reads GAGVSQSPRYKVAKRGQDVALRCDPISGHVSLFWYQQALGQGPEFLTYFQNEAQLDKSGLPSDRFFAERPEGSVSTLKIQRTQQEDSAVYLCASSLDRSGILAPFRGFYNEQFFGPGTRLTVL.

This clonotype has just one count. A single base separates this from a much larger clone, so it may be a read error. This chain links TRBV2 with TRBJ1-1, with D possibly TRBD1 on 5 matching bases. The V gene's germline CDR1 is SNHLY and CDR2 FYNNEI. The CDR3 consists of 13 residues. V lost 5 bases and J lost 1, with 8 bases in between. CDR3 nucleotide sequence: TGTGCCAGCAGTTCGGACACGAACACTGAAGCTTTCTTT. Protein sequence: CASSSDTNTEAFF.

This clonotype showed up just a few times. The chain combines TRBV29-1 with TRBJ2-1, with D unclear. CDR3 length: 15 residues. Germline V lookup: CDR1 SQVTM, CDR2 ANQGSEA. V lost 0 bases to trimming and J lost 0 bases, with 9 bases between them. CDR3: CSVEDMLSSYNEQFF. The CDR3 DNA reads TGCAGCGTTGAAGATATGTTGAGCTCCTACAATGAGCAGTTCTTC.

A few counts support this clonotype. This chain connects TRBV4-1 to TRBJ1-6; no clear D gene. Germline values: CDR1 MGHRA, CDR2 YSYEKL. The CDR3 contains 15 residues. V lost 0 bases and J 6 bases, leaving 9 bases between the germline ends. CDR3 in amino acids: CASSQEGFLNSPLHF. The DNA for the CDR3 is TGCGCCAGCAGCCAAGAAGGGTTCCTTAATTCACCCCTCCACTTT.

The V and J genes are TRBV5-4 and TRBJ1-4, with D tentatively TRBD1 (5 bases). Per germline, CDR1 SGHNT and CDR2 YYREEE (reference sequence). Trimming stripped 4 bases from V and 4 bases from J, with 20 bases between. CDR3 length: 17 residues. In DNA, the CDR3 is TGTGCCAGCAGCCAAGTCCCGGGACGGAACCATAATGAAAAACTGTTTTTT. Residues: CASSQVPGRNHNEKLFF.

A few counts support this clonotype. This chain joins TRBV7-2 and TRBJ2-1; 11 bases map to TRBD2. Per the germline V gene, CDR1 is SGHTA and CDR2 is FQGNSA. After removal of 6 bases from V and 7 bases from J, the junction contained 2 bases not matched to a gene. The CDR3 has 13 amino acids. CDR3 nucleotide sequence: TGTGCCAGCAGGGCTAGCGGGAGGAATGAGCAGTTCTTC. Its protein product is CASRASGRNEQFF.

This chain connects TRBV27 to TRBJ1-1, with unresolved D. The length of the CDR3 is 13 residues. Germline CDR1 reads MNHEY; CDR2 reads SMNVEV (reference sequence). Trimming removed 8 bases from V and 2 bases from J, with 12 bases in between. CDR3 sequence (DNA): TGTGCCAGCGGTTACCAGTTTAACACTGAAGCTTTCTTT. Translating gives CASGYQFNTEAFF.

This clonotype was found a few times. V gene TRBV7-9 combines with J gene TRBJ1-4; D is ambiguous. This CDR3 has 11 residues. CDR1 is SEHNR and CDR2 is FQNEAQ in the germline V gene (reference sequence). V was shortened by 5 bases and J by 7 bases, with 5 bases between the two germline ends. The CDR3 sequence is CASSTGEKLFF. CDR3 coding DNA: TGTGCCAGCAGCACCGGTGAAAAACTGTTTTTT.

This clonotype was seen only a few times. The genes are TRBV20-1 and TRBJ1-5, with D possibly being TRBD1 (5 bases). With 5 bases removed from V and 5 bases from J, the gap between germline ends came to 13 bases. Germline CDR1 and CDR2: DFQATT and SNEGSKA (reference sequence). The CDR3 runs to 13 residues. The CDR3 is CSAWGTSDQPQHF. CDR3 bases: TGCAGTGCTTGGGGGACCAGTGATCAGCCCCAGCATTTT.